Listed below are T cell receptor beta chains from one sample, sequenced in a study of early T cells in non-severe SARS-CoV-2 infection. TCRdb reanalysed the 5' RACE reads using MiXCR and keeps one entry per CDR3 protein. The repertoire consists of fewer than 100,000 distinct CDR3 sequences, with approximately 12% occurring once and the leading ten covering about 3%. Input material: whole blood. The receptors were gathered from an adult who was a healthcare worker with PCR-confirmed SARS-CoV-2 infection or an uninfected control (not recorded which). Each CDR3 is given with its conserved first and last residue. The D gene is left open where the match is weak. Clone size, where shown, is once, few, many, or a class for clones that have expanded.

D gene: .
clone size: few
V gene: TRBV7-6
J gene: TRBJ2-7
CDR3 DNA: TGTGCCAGCAGCGTGATGGGAAACGAGCAGTACTTC
CDR3 protein: CASSVMGNEQYF

D gene: TRBD1
clone size: .
V gene: TRBV29-1
J gene: TRBJ1-1
CDR3 DNA: TGCAGCGGCCTGACAGGGAAAACTGAAGCTTTCTTT
CDR3 protein: CSGLTGKTEAFF

D gene: .
clone size: .
V gene: TRBV28
J gene: TRBJ1-2
CDR3 DNA: TGTGCCAGCAGGCAAGGGGCAACCTATGGCTACACCTTC
CDR3 protein: CASRQGATYGYTF

D gene: TRBD2
clone size: few
V gene: TRBV27
J gene: TRBJ2-7
CDR3 DNA: TGTGCCAGCAGTCCCGGACTAGCGGGCTACGAGCAGTACTTC
CDR3 protein: CASSPGLAGYEQYF

D gene: .
clone size: .
V gene: TRBV20-1
J gene: TRBJ1-2
CDR3 DNA: TGCAGTGCTGTTCTGGAGGGGTATGGCTACACCTTC
CDR3 protein: CSAVLEGYGYTF

D gene: .
clone size: many
V gene: TRBV19
J gene: TRBJ2-7
CDR3 DNA: TGTGCCAGTAGTATTGCGGGCAACACCTACGAGCAGTACTTC
CDR3 protein: CASSIAGNTYEQYF

D gene: TRBD2
clone size: many
V gene: TRBV6-1
J gene: TRBJ2-1
CDR3 DNA: TGTGCCAGTACTATACTAGCGGGAGTCGGTGAGCAGTTCTTC
CDR3 protein: CASTILAGVGEQFF

D gene: .
clone size: .
V gene: TRBV11-1
J gene: TRBJ2-1
CDR3 DNA: TGTGCCAGCAGCTTGACAGGGCCGGGGGGCGAGCAGTTCTTC
CDR3 protein: CASSLTGPGGEQFF

D gene: .
clone size: many
V gene: TRBV7-9
J gene: TRBJ2-2
CDR3 DNA: TGTGCCAGCAGCAATCGGACCGGGGAGCTGTTTTTT
CDR3 protein: CASSNRTGELFF

D gene: TRBD2
clone size: few
V gene: TRBV7-3
J gene: TRBJ2-1
CDR3 DNA: TGTGCCAGCGCTCCTGAAGAGGGACTAGGGTTCTCCAATGAGCAGTTCTTC
CDR3 protein: CASAPEEGLGFSNEQFF

D gene: .
clone size: many
V gene: TRBV7-3
J gene: TRBJ2-3
CDR3 DNA: TGTGCCAGCAGGCTAACCGGGACTCAGACAGATACGCAGTATTTT
CDR3 protein: CASRLTGTQTDTQYF

D gene: .
clone size: many
V gene: TRBV7-2
J gene: TRBJ2-3
CDR3 DNA: TGTGCCAGCAGCTTTCGTTCTAGTCCCCCTCGGTATACAGATACGCAGTATTTT
CDR3 protein: CASSFRSSPPRYTDTQYF

D gene: TRBD2
clone size: .
V gene: TRBV9
J gene: TRBJ2-7
CDR3 DNA: TGTGCCAGCAGCCCTCAAGGGACTAGCGGGACCTACGAGCAGTACTTC
CDR3 protein: CASSPQGTSGTYEQYF

D gene: .
clone size: many
V gene: TRBV6-6
J gene: TRBJ1-5
CDR3 DNA: TGTGCCAGCAGTTACGGGCCGTATAGCAATCAGCCCCAGCATTTT
CDR3 protein: CASSYGPYSNQPQHF

D gene: .
clone size: many
V gene: TRBV5-8
J gene: TRBJ2-7
CDR3 DNA: TGTGCCAGCAGGATTTACTACGAGCAGTACTTC
CDR3 protein: CASRIYYEQYF

D gene: .
clone size: .
V gene: TRBV5-1
J gene: TRBJ1-5
CDR3 DNA: TGCGCCAGCAGCCCCGAACCCAATCAGCCCCAGCATTTT
CDR3 protein: CASSPEPNQPQHF

D gene: .
clone size: many
V gene: TRBV3-1
J gene: TRBJ2-7
CDR3 DNA: TGTGCCAGCAGCCAAGGCTACCTCACCTGGGACGAGCAGTACTTC
CDR3 protein: CASSQGYLTWDEQYF

D gene: TRBD2
clone size: .
V gene: TRBV7-8
J gene: TRBJ2-5
CDR3 DNA: TGTGCCAGCAGCCTCAGGCGGCTAGCGGGAGCCACAGAGACCCAGTACTTC
CDR3 protein: CASSLRRLAGATETQYF

D gene: TRBD2
clone size: many
V gene: TRBV20-1
J gene: TRBJ2-3
CDR3 DNA: TGCAGTGCTAGCTTACTAGCGGGAGGGCCGAGCACAGATACGCAGTATTTT
CDR3 protein: CSASLLAGGPSTDTQYF

D gene: TRBD2
clone size: few
V gene: TRBV19
J gene: TRBJ2-3
CDR3 DNA: TGTGCCAGTAGTCCGCAACCCCCCCCAGCGGGGAAGGGTACGCAGTATTTT
CDR3 protein: CASSPQPPPAGKGTQYF

D gene: .
clone size: many
V gene: TRBV3-1
J gene: TRBJ2-7
CDR3 DNA: TGTGCCAGCAGCCAAGCCCCCCGGAGCTACGAGCAGTACTTC
CDR3 protein: CASSQAPRSYEQYF

D gene: .
clone size: many
V gene: TRBV7-9
J gene: TRBJ2-3
CDR3 DNA: TGTGCCAGCTCTGACACCTCCAGGTCAGATACGCAGTATTTT
CDR3 protein: CASSDTSRSDTQYF

D gene: .
clone size: many
V gene: TRBV12-3/TRBV12-4
J gene: TRBJ1-1
CDR3 DNA: TGTGCCAGCAGTTCCTGGGGGAGCAACACTGAAGCTTTCTTT
CDR3 protein: CASSSWGSNTEAFF

D gene: TRBD1
clone size: .
V gene: TRBV2
J gene: TRBJ2-7
CDR3 DNA: TGTGCCAGCAGTGTGGGGGGACAGGGGGTAATATCCTACGAGCAGTACTTC
CDR3 protein: CASSVGGQGVISYEQYF

D gene: TRBD1
clone size: .
V gene: TRBV18
J gene: TRBJ2-7
CDR3 DNA: TGTGCCAGCTCACCGGGGACAGGATCCAACGAGCAGTACTTC
CDR3 protein: CASSPGTGSNEQYF

D gene: .
clone size: few
V gene: TRBV5-1
J gene: TRBJ1-4
CDR3 DNA: TGCGCCAGCAAAAACGGGGATGAAAAACTGTTTTTT
CDR3 protein: CASKNGDEKLFF

D gene: TRBD2
clone size: few
V gene: TRBV7-9
J gene: TRBJ2-3
CDR3 DNA: TGTGCCAGCAGCGACGGGACTAGTGATGATACGCAGTATTTT
CDR3 protein: CASSDGTSDDTQYF

D gene: .
clone size: .
V gene: TRBV10-3
J gene: TRBJ2-1
CDR3 DNA: TGTGCCATCAGTGGCGGAGTCCATGAGCAGTTCTTC
CDR3 protein: CAISGGVHEQFF

D gene: .
clone size: many
V gene: TRBV5-4
J gene: TRBJ1-1
CDR3 DNA: TGTGCCAGCAGCTTGGATGACCCCCGCACTGAAGCTTTCTTT
CDR3 protein: CASSLDDPRTEAFF

D gene: .
clone size: few
V gene: TRBV9
J gene: TRBJ1-1
CDR3 DNA: TGTGCCAGCAGCGTAGGACAGGTCACTGAAGCTTTCTTT
CDR3 protein: CASSVGQVTEAFF

D gene: .
clone size: .
V gene: TRBV11-2
J gene: TRBJ2-1
CDR3 DNA: TGTGCCAGCAGCTTAGGAGGGACATTAGCTGCCAATGAGCAGTTCTTC
CDR3 protein: CASSLGGTLAANEQFF

D gene: .
clone size: .
V gene: TRBV20-1
J gene: TRBJ2-7
CDR3 DNA: TGCAGTGCTACCCCCCTAGAGAACTACGAGCAGTACTTC
CDR3 protein: CSATPLENYEQYF

D gene: .
clone size: .
V gene: TRBV12-3/TRBV12-4
J gene: TRBJ1-2
CDR3 DNA: TGTGCCAGCAGTAGGGCGGAGGCTAACTATGGCTACACCTTC
CDR3 protein: CASSRAEANYGYTF

D gene: .
clone size: .
V gene: TRBV28
J gene: TRBJ1-1
CDR3 DNA: TGTGCCAGCAGTTTAAACAGAGGGTTCACTGAAGCTTTCTTT
CDR3 protein: CASSLNRGFTEAFF

D gene: .
clone size: .
V gene: TRBV7-6
J gene: TRBJ2-2
CDR3 DNA: TGTGCCAGCAGCTTAAACGGACCGAACACCGGGGAGCTGTTTTTT
CDR3 protein: CASSLNGPNTGELFF

D gene: TRBD2
clone size: many
V gene: TRBV28
J gene: TRBJ2-1
CDR3 DNA: TGTGCCAGCAGTTCCTTAATAGCGGGAGCGAATGAGCAGTTCTTC
CDR3 protein: CASSSLIAGANEQFF